A single sample is the source of the 6 T cell receptor beta chains below, sequenced in a study of T cells after yellow fever vaccination. Via MiXCR, TCRdb re-called the 5' RACE reads, giving one row per CDR3 protein. The sample contains some 550,000 distinct CDR3 sequences, roughly 21% of which appear only once. Material: PBMCs, obtained 15 days after the yellow fever booster vaccination. These receptors were obtained from a man under 40 who received the YFV17D yellow fever vaccine.

This clonotype was observed a few times. J is TRBJ1-1 and V is TRBV12-3 or TRBV12-4; D is ambiguous. The CDR3 is 12 amino acids. With 11 bases removed from V and 2 bases from J, the gap between germline ends came to 12 bases. The CDR3 bases are TGTGCCGTCCAACAGATAAACACTGAAGCTTTCTTT. Encoded protein: CAVQQINTEAFF.

The gene calls are TRBV29-1 and TRBJ2-7, with a possible D match to TRBD2 (6 bases). The CDR3 has 13 amino acids. The ends were cut back, 1 base at V and 4 bases at J, with 11 bases in the middle. The V gene's germline CDR1 is SQVTM and CDR2 ANQGSEA. CDR3 amino acids: CSVEVADGYEQYF. CDR3 DNA: TGCAGCGTTGAAGTAGCGGATGGTTACGAGCAGTACTTC.

This clonotype was recorded a few times. The chain is built from TRBV9 and TRBJ1-6; D remains unclear. From germline, CDR1 is SGDLS and CDR2 YYNGEE. This CDR3 has 13 residues. Trimming took 0 bases from V and 8 from J, leaving 6 bases between them. Here the CDR3 DNA reads TGTGCCAGCAGCGTAGAGTGGGATTCACCCCTCCACTTT. This sequence encodes CASSVEWDSPLHF. Complete variable domain (other parts from reference TRBV9 and TRBJ1-6): DSGVTQTPKHLITATGQRVTLRCSPRSGDLSVYWYQQSLDQGLQFLIQYYNGEERAKGNILERFSAQQFPDLHSELNLSSLELGDSALYFCASSVEWDSPLHFGNGTRLTVT.

The rearrangement uses TRBV7-9 and TRBJ1-2, with D perhaps TRBD1 (5 bases). Germline V gene sequence: CDR1 SEHNR, CDR2 FQNEAQ (reference sequence). The CDR3 runs to 14 residues. V lost 5 bases and J lost 2, with 12 bases in between. DNA of the CDR3: TGTGCCAGCAGCCCTAGGGGCGTGAACTATGGCTACACCTTC. Protein product: CASSPRGVNYGYTF. Full variable domain (missing parts from reference TRBV7-9 and TRBJ1-2): DTGVSQNPRHKITKRGQNVTFRCDPISEHNRLYWYRQTLGQGPEFLTYFQNEAQLEKSRLLSDRFSAERPKGSFSTLEIQRTEQGDSAMYLCASSPRGVNYGYTFGSGTRLTVV.

Points on this clonotype: One end of the junction does not line up with germline, which may come from a read error. The V and J genes are TRBV20-1 and TRBJ2-7; unclear D gene. This CDR3 spans 10 amino acids. CDR1 is DFQATT and CDR2 is SNEGSKA in the germline V gene (reference sequence). The CDR3 loop reads CSVGQYGQYF. The CDR3, as DNA: TGCAGTGTAGGGCAGTACGGGCAGTACTTC.

The chain couples TRBV24-1 to TRBJ2-2, with 7 bases aligning to TRBD2. V was clipped by 7 bases and J by 0 bases; unmatched bases: 16. CDR1 KGHDR and CDR2 SFDVKD come from the germline V gene. There are 19 residues in the CDR3. As DNA, the CDR3 is TGTGCCACCAGCGGAGGCTGGGCGGGAGATGCGGCGAACACCGGGGAGCTGTTTTTT. The encoded protein is CATSGGWAGDAANTGELFF.